This T cell receptor beta chain derives from a study of blood T cell repertoires in COVID-19. The method was immunoSEQ multiplex PCR; TCRdb's version includes in-frame clones alone and lacks a portion of them. The sample has 20,000 to 25,000 clones, around 91% seen once. The CDR3 runs to 16 residues. CDR1 is LNHNV and CDR2 is YYDKDF in the germline V gene (reference sequence). Trimming left V 0 bases short and J 5 bases short, with 13 bases between. The rearrangement uses TRBV15 and TRBJ1-4, with D tentatively TRBD1 (6 bases). The specimen was peripheral blood. The TCR originated in an older man with acute or convalescent COVID-19. The DNA of the CDR3 is TGTGCCACCAGCAGAGATTTGTCAGGGGTGAATGAAAAACTGTTTTTT. Translated: CATSRDLSGVNEKLFF. Looking up the rest from reference TRBV15 and TRBJ1-4 gives the full variable domain: DAMVIQNPRYQVTQFGKPVTLSCSQTLNHNVMYWYQQKSSQAPKLLFHYYDKDFNNEADTPDNFQSRRPNTSFCFLDIRSPGLGDTAMYLCATSRDLSGVNEKLFFGSGTQLSVL.